This T cell receptor beta chain was recovered during a study of shared clonotypes between healthy human individuals. Each sample came from a Caucasian adult donor living in Nashville, Tennessee. Once extracted for a subset, genomic DNA was divided evenly among several immunoSEQ plates. Using immunoSEQ multiplex PCR, the repertoire was profiled, and TCRdb retains in-frame clones only, with some absent. Of more than 450,000 clones in the sample, 79% were seen once. With respect to this clone: The target antigen is unknown.

Overall study findings and caveats: What limited the represented genetic and exposure-history diversity was the small number of donors. Collection of samples was limited to blood; tissue repertoires likely differ.

The V gene's germline CDR1 is SGHNT and CDR2 YYREEE (reference sequence). Between the trimmed V and J ends, which lost 3 bases and 0 bases, there was a span of 16 bases. This CDR3 contains 18 residues. V usage is TRBV5-4 and J usage is TRBJ2-6; D is possibly TRBD1 (7 bases). This TCR was recovered from a woman aged 40 to 49 in good health. Some clones in this sample may be carry-over from other donors' samples. What was sequenced was PBMCs. The CDR3 coding sequence is TGTGCCAGCAGCTCAGGGGGGACGGCGAGCTCTGGGGCCAACGTCCTGACTTTC. Residues: CASSSGGTASSGANVLTF. Supplemented by reference TRBV5-4 and TRBJ2-6, the full variable domain reads ETGVTQSPTHLIKTRGQQVTLRCSSQSGHNTVSWYQQALGQGPQFIFQYYREEENGRGNFPPRFSGLQFPNYSSELNVNALELDDSALYLCASSSGGTASSGANVLTFGAGSRLTVL.